The clone carrying this TCR beta chain was detected only a few times. Its antigen is unknown. These data belong to a study of radiotherapy plus CTLA-4 blockade in lung cancer. For the study at large: Objective responses were seen in about a sixth of patients, disease control in 31%.

Ipilimumab CTLA-4 blockade and focal radiation were given to patients with chemo-refractory metastatic non-small-cell lung cancer. Study results and limitations: Peripheral blood showed expansion of tumor-derived TCR clones after radiotherapy and ipilimumab. Early shifts in blood T cell clones, with interferon-beta, reportedly predicted response best.

Germline V gene data show CDR1 as MNHEY and CDR2 as SMNVEV (reference sequence). The V end was cut by 8 bases, the J end by 3 bases, with 11 bases between. The CDR3 totals 13 residues. Profiled with immunoSEQ multiplex PCR; TCRdb holds only in-frame clones, not every one. The top ten hold around 3% of the sample, which has 80,000 to 100,000 clones, roughly 74% seen once. The input for sequencing was peripheral blood, taken from a patient treated with radiotherapy plus ipilimumab. The sequence was collected from a human donor with non-small cell lung cancer who had a partial response to radiotherapy plus ipilimumab. Some clones in this sample may be carry-over from other donors' samples. The chain links TRBV27 to TRBJ2-1, with D tentatively TRBD1 (5 bases). The CDR3 region is CASGRANYNEQFF. The DNA of the CDR3 is TGTGCCAGCGGCAGGGCCAACTACAATGAGCAGTTCTTC.